The clone carrying this T cell receptor (beta chain) was recorded at least ten times. Its antigen remains unidentified. The data originate from a study of T cell repertoires in cytomegalovirus infection. Study-level background: CMV epitopes used comprised recently identified HLA-C-restricted ones and well-studied HLA-B-restricted ones. Study results and limitations: The cumulative frequency of public TCR beta families distinguished individuals who carried CMV together with the relevant HLA.

TCRdb ran MiXCR on the reads and lists one entry per CDR3 protein. Of some 130,000 distinct CDR3 sequences in the sample, around 32% are singletons; the top ten hold roughly half. The CDR3 extends over 12 amino acids. V lost 5 bases, J lost 3 bases, and 8 bases lay in between. CDR1 and CDR2 (germline): SGHVS, FNYEAQ. The chain is built from TRBV7-6 and TRBJ2-7; no reliable D call. This receptor was obtained from a human donor in good health (CMV status not recorded). Some clones in this sample may be carry-over from other donors' samples. Sequencing used CD8+ T cells from cultured PBMCs, obtained from culture after CMV antigen stimulation. The CDR3 is CASSPDGYEQYF. In DNA, the CDR3 is TGTGCCAGCAGCCCCGATGGCTACGAGCAGTACTTC.